The clone carrying this TCR beta chain appeared many times. Its target is unknown. This record comes from a study of beta chain features in type 1 diabetes. General study results and limits: Within patients, naive, central memory and Treg TCRB repertoires seemed more similar than within healthy donors. Insertions were fewer and deletions more numerous at VDJ junctions in type 1 diabetes patients.

CDR1 and CDR2 from the germline V gene are SGHTA and FQGNSA. V was shortened by 3 bases and J by 4 bases, with 13 bases between the two germline ends. CDR3 length equals 14 residues. Every isolated RNA sample was fully reverse transcribed, so sequencing captured expressed TCRB transcripts. Assay: immunoSEQ multiplex PCR; the TCRdb copy retains only in-frame clones and omits some. Among 200,000 to 250,000 clones listed, 9.5% to 13% were seen once. The clonotype comes from a man in his late teens or twenties in good health. The sequencing input was central memory CD4+ T cells from blood. The J gene is TRBJ2-7, the V gene TRBV7-2; the D is unclear. The CDR3 sequence is CASSFYGHRYEQYF. The CDR3 nucleotides read TGTGCCAGCAGCTTCTACGGCCATAGGTACGAGCAGTACTTC.